This T cell receptor beta chain was documented in a study of T cells expressing NK-cell markers. The wider study: Sorted CD3+CD56-NKG2C+, CD3+CD56+NKG2C+ and CD3+CD56+NKG2C- T cells supplied the TCR beta repertoires. The study sequenced eight donors, seven HCMV-seropositive and one seronegative.

TCRdb reprocessed the 5' RACE reads; each CDR3 protein has one entry and no DNA is given. Recorded for this sample: 350,000 to 400,000 distinct CDR3 sequences. A note on this clonotype: Its cognate antigen is unknown.

Study-wide points: Whether expanded NKG2C-expressing T cell clones recognize HCMV is unknown. NKG2C+ dominant clonotypes from over five donors made up about 1.0-7.0% of CD8+ T cells.

CDR1 and CDR2 (germline): KGHSH, LQKENI. CDR3 size: 17 residues. The clonotype originates from a woman in her forties or fifties in good health. This sequence joins TRBV18 and TRBJ2-4; TCRdb indicates TRBD1, and absent DNA this call remains unverified. The sequencing input was blood T cells: a sorted CD56 or NKG2C T cell subset, CD4+ or CD8+ T cells, or bulk PBMC T cells (not recorded which). This CDR3 reads CASSPGTGGAAKNIQYF.